Below, 23 T cell receptor beta chains from the same sample are listed, as sequenced in a study of vaccination effects on CD4 cells after COVID-19. Their specific antigens are unknown. CD4+ T cells were isolated after around ten days of culture. Two-dose vaccination with either BNT162b2 or mRNA-1273 was given to the participants. Sequenced by immunoSEQ multiplex PCR; TCRdb stores in-frame clones only, minus some. The sample lists 35,000 to 55,000 clones; approximately 72% were seen once. The starting material was CD4+ T cells from PBMCs cultured without peptide, obtained after COVID-19 vaccination. The receptors come from a human donor who received a COVID-19 vaccine.

This clone was detected only a few times. The CDR3 DNA reads as TGTGCCAGCAGCTCTCAGAGGGGTCAGCCCCAGCATTTT. Protein product: CASSSQRGQPQHF. V gene TRBV6-5 combines with J gene TRBJ1-5, with a tentative D call TRBD1 (5 bases). This CDR3 comprises 13 residues. CDR1 is MNHEY and CDR2 is SVGAGI in the germline V gene. V gave up 6 bases and J gave up 6 bases, with 12 bases separating them.

This clone has a handful of counts. The chain couples TRBV2 to TRBJ2-1; D is uncertain. In germline, CDR1 is SNHLY, CDR2 FYNNEI. The CDR3 runs to 10 residues. V was clipped by 8 bases and J by 9 bases, with 8 bases between them. The CDR3 DNA reads as TGTGCCAGCTCTAGAAGTGAGCAGTTCTTC. It codes for CASSRSEQFF.

This clone has just a few counts. This rearrangement joins TRBV7-2 to TRBJ2-1, with 7 bases that match TRBD2. V shed 5 bases, J shed 9 bases, and the junction held 7 bases outside the gene matches. The CDR3 length is 13 residues. Germline lookup yields CDR1 SGHTA and CDR2 FQGNSA. The CDR3 is CASSPGPSGEQFF. CDR3 coding DNA: TGTGCCAGCAGCCCAGGACCTAGCGGTGAGCAGTTCTTC.

V is TRBV18 and J is TRBJ1-5; D is perhaps TRBD1 (6 bases). CDR3 length equals 13 residues. Germline V gene sequence: CDR1 KGHSH, CDR2 LQKENI. Trimming stripped 3 bases from V and 6 bases from J, with 9 bases between. The DNA for the CDR3 is TGTGCCAGCTCACCGGGGGGCTTTCAGCCCCAGCATTTT. The encoded protein is CASSPGGFQPQHF.

The CDR3: CASSLGGGAGAWSEQFF. DNA of the CDR3: TGTGCCAGCAGCTTAGGCGGTGGAGCGGGAGCTTGGAGTGAGCAGTTCTTC. The chain recombines TRBV7-8 with TRBJ2-1; 8 bases agree with TRBD2. The CDR3 loop spans 17 amino acids. Germline CDR1 SGHVS, CDR2 FQNEAQ. J was trimmed by 9 bases and V by 1 base; bases with no gene match: 14.

The chain carries TRBV3-1 (or the pseudogene TRBV3-2) and TRBJ1-1; no firm D call. From germline, CDR1 is LGHDT and CDR2 YNNKEL (reference sequence). Trimming stripped 3 bases from V and 2 bases from J, with 4 bases between. The CDR3 is 12 residues long. CDR3 region: CASSQANTEAFF. The CDR3 nucleotides are TGTGCCAGCAGCCAGGCAAACACTGAAGCTTTCTTT.

The V and J genes are TRBV3-1 (or the pseudogene TRBV3-2) and TRBJ1-1, with 12 bases aligning to TRBD1. Germline lookup yields CDR1 LGHDT and CDR2 YNNKEL (reference sequence). The CDR3 contains 16 residues. V shed 0 bases, J shed 10 bases, and the junction held 9 bases outside the gene matches. CDR3 protein: CASSQDLVGDRGPAFF. In nucleotides, the CDR3 is TGTGCCAGCAGCCAAGATTTGGTAGGGGACAGGGGGCCAGCTTTCTTT.

The chain employs TRBV7-9 and TRBJ2-5, with TRBD2 matching 11 bases. The length of the CDR3 is 16 residues. Germline CDR1 is SEHNR and CDR2 is FQNEAQ (reference sequence). Germline trimming cut 5 bases from V and 1 base from J; bases unmatched to any gene: 6. The CDR3 DNA follows: TGTGCCAGCAGCGTTAGCGGGGGGGCCTTCCAAGAGACCCAGTACTTC. Its protein product is CASSVSGGAFQETQYF.

The J gene is TRBJ2-3, the V gene TRBV29-1, with D possibly matching TRBD1 (5 bases). The V and J ends lost 6 bases and 1 base respectively, with 8 bases between them. CDR3 length equals 12 residues. CDR1 and CDR2 from the germline V gene are SQVTM and ANQGSEA. Here the CDR3 DNA reads TGCAGCGTGGGGCGAGGCACAGATACGCAGTATTTT. It is translated as CSVGRGTDTQYF.

The chain links TRBV4-1 to TRBJ1-2; 12 bases agree with TRBD1. The V and J ends lost 2 bases and 8 bases, in that order; junction bases with no gene match: 6. Germline V CDR1 and CDR2: MGHRA, YSYEKL. The CDR3 contains 15 residues. This chain's CDR3 is CASSQQAGTGGGYTF. The DNA for the CDR3 is TGCGCCAGCAGCCAACAAGCCGGGACAGGGGGCGGCTACACCTTC.

This CDR3 reads CASSGRDRVNYGYTF. In DNA form, the CDR3 reads TGTGCCAGCAGCGGCCGGGACAGGGTAAACTATGGCTACACCTTC. The chain recombines TRBV5-4 with TRBJ1-2; 9 nucleotides line up with TRBD1. V trimming: 4 bases; J trimming: 2 bases; junction bases outside the gene matches: 6. From germline, CDR1 is SGHNT and CDR2 YYREEE (reference sequence). The CDR3 is made up of 15 amino acids.

This chain links TRBV3-1 (or the pseudogene TRBV3-2) with TRBJ2-3, with D tentatively TRBD2 (5 bases). With 7 bases removed from V and 3 bases from J, the gap between germline ends came to 11 bases. Germline V gene data show CDR1 as LGHDT and CDR2 as YNNKEL (reference sequence). This CDR3 has 13 amino acids. In DNA, the CDR3 is TGTGCCAGCAACTTCCCGGGGACAGATACGCAGTATTTT. As protein: CASNFPGTDTQYF.

The rearrangement uses TRBV6-5 and TRBJ2-7; TRBD1 might be the D (5 bases). Trimming stripped 1 base from V and 5 bases from J, with 12 bases between. The CDR3 contains 14 residues. The V gene's germline CDR1 is MNHEY and CDR2 SVGAGI. The CDR3 loop reads CASSYYQGTDEQYF. The CDR3 nucleotides read TGTGCCAGCAGTTACTACCAGGGAACCGACGAGCAGTACTTC.

This clone showed up just a few times. The chain recombines TRBV7-9 with TRBJ1-6, with D uncertain. Per the germline V gene, CDR1 is SEHNR and CDR2 is FQNEAQ (reference sequence). This CDR3 spans 12 amino acids. V was trimmed by 5 bases and J by 5 bases, leaving 4 bases between them. The CDR3 sequence: CASSRNNSPLHF. The DNA for the CDR3 is TGTGCCAGCAGCCGGAATAATTCACCCCTCCACTTT.

The chain joins TRBV4-1 to TRBJ2-5; tentative D call: TRBD2 (5 bases). The CDR3 has 15 residues. In germline, CDR1 is MGHRA, CDR2 YSYEKL. Trimming removed 1 base at V and 5 bases at J, with 14 bases between. The CDR3 here is CASSQARTDGETQYF. CDR3 nucleotide sequence: TGCGCCAGCAGCCAAGCGCGGACTGACGGGGAGACCCAGTACTTC.

The chain is built from TRBV5-1 and TRBJ1-2, with D hard to call. Germline lookup yields CDR1 SGHRS and CDR2 YFSETQ. Trimming stripped 4 bases from V and 4 bases from J, with 17 bases between. The CDR3 runs 15 residues. CDR3 sequence: CASSMEQTGGYGYTF. The CDR3 DNA reads as TGCGCCAGCAGCATGGAACAAACGGGTGGCTATGGCTACACCTTC. The full variable domain, its missing parts supplied by reference TRBV5-1 and TRBJ1-2, is KAGVTQTPRYLIKTRGQQVTLSCSPISGHRSVSWYQQTPGQGLQFLFEYFSETQRNKGNFPGRFSGRQFSNSRSEMNVSTLELGDSALYLCASSMEQTGGYGYTFGSGTRLTVV.

The rearrangement joins TRBV21-1 to TRBJ1-3; no DNA check was done on the table's D call, TRBD1. TRBV21-1 is assigned pseudogene status. The CDR3 has 15 residues. CDR3 in DNA: TGTGCCAGCAGCAACCACAGGGACTCTGGAAACACCATATATTTT. Translation gives CASSNHRDSGNTIYF.

The rearrangement links TRBV7-2 to TRBJ1-2; D possibly corresponds to TRBD1 (5 bases). Germline CDR1 is SGHTA and CDR2 is FQGNSA. The CDR3 is 13 amino acids. V dropped 5 bases and J dropped 10 bases, with 17 bases sitting between them. The CDR3 protein is CASSGNRGDAYTF. In DNA, the CDR3 is TGTGCCAGCAGCGGGAACCGGGGGGACGCCTACACCTTC. The full variable domain, rest sourced from reference TRBV7-2 and TRBJ1-2, is GAGVSQSPSNKVTEKGKDVELRCDPISGHTALYWYRQSLGQGLEFLIYFQGNSAPDKSGLPSDRFSAERTGGSVSTLTIQRTQQEDSAVYLCASSGNRGDAYTFGSGTRLTVV.

The rearrangement joins TRBV5-1 to TRBJ2-7, with TRBD1 identical over 8 bases. The CDR3 extends over 16 amino acids. The germline CDR1 and CDR2 sequences are SGHRS and YFSETQ. V dropped 4 bases and J dropped 1; count of bases not matched to a gene: 10. The CDR3 DNA sequence: TGCGCCAGCAGCCTTAGGAGACAGGGGATTTCCTACGAGCAGTACTTC. As protein: CASSLRRQGISYEQYF.

The V call is TRBV2, the J call TRBJ1-5, with TRBD1 as a possible D gene (5 bases). The length of the CDR3 is 14 residues. V was trimmed by 5 bases and J by 3 bases, leaving 11 bases between them. Per germline, CDR1 SNHLY and CDR2 FYNNEI. CDR3 DNA: TGTGCCAGCAGTTCCGACAGTGTCAATCAGCCCCAGCATTTT. This encodes CASSSDSVNQPQHF.

V and J are TRBV4-1 and TRBJ1-5; D gene uncertain. This CDR3 has 16 residues. With 4 bases removed from V and 4 bases from J, the gap between germline ends came to 17 bases. The V gene's germline CDR1 is MGHRA and CDR2 YSYEKL. The CDR3 spells CASSPRGLLGNQPQHF. DNA for the CDR3: TGCGCCAGCAGCCCGAGAGGGCTCCTGGGGAATCAGCCCCAGCATTTT.

This clone was counted only a few times. The chain couples TRBV5-8 to TRBJ1-2; 9 bases line up with TRBD1. The junction had 10 bases not matched to a gene; V was cut back by 3 bases and J by 4 bases. There are 16 residues in the CDR3. Germline CDR1 and CDR2: SGHTS and YDEGEE. The CDR3 sequence is CASSSDTGQGGYGYTF. CDR3 nucleotides: TGTGCCAGCAGCTCCGACACGGGACAGGGAGGCTATGGCTACACCTTC.

This clone was recorded only once. The chain employs TRBV18 and TRBJ1-5; D is uncertain. Germline CDR1 reads KGHSH; CDR2 reads LQKENI. Deletions cut 0 bases from V and 1 base from J, with 13 bases between. The CDR3 has 17 residues. CDR3 amino acids: CASSPPTVGESNQPQHF. The CDR3 DNA sequence: TGTGCCAGCTCACCACCTACGGTCGGGGAGAGCAATCAGCCCCAGCATTTT.